The 18 T cell receptor beta chains below all came from one sample that was sequenced in a study of T-cell memory formation after mild COVID-19. From the 5' RACE reads, TCRdb called clonotypes with MiXCR, one entry per CDR3 protein. The repertoire includes hundreds of thousands of distinct CDR3 sequences, 20% of them detected once, and roughly an eighth sits in the top ten. The material sequenced was PBMCs or a T cell subset sorted from them (not recorded which). These receptors were taken from an adult woman who had mild COVID-19 (a few samples of this study predate the infection). Cell type and time point are not known.

The chain uses TRBV20-1 and TRBJ1-6; 10 positions match TRBD1. Germline CDR1 is DFQATT and CDR2 is SNEGSKA (reference sequence). There are 14 residues in the CDR3. V dropped 0 bases and J dropped 10; count of bases not matched to a gene: 3. CDR3 in DNA: TGCAGTGCTAGAGAGGACAGGGGGATCTCACCCCTCCACTTT. Translation: CSAREDRGISPLHF.

The chain joins TRBV12-3 or TRBV12-4 to TRBJ2-3, with a weak D call TRBD2 (6 bases). There are 15 residues in the CDR3. With 3 bases removed from V and 9 bases from J, the gap between germline ends came to 19 bases. CDR3 in amino acids: CASSFLSGKAGTQYF. CDR3 sequence (DNA): TGTGCCAGCAGTTTCCTTAGCGGCAAGGCGGGCACGCAGTATTTT.

This clonotype was seen a few times. The chain carries TRBV27 and TRBJ2-7, with D perhaps TRBD2 (6 bases). CDR1 and CDR2 from the germline V gene are MNHEY and SMNVEV (reference sequence). The CDR3 consists of 14 residues. Between the trimmed V and J ends, which lost 2 bases and 6 bases, there was a span of 14 bases. CDR3: CASSLALRRGEQYF. The DNA of the CDR3 is TGTGCCAGCAGTTTAGCACTTCGGAGGGGCGAGCAGTACTTC.

This clonotype appeared a few times. The V gene is TRBV25-1, the J gene TRBJ2-5; no reliable D call. The germline gives CDR1 MGHDK, CDR2 SYGVNS. The CDR3 sequence is 15 residues long. V lost 2 bases, J lost 3 bases, and 13 bases lay in between. As DNA, the CDR3 is TGTGCCAGCAGTGAACACCAGACTCCAAAAGAGACCCAGTACTTC. This codes for CASSEHQTPKETQYF.

This clonotype has at least ten counts. This chain links TRBV20-1 with TRBJ1-5; TRBD1 aligns across 9 bases. V was pared by 6 bases and J by 5 bases, with 8 bases of the junction left unmatched. Germline V gives CDR1 DFQATT, CDR2 SNEGSKA (reference sequence). The CDR3 is made up of 14 amino acids. The DNA of the CDR3 is TGCAGTGCCGATGGGACAGGGTCGGATCAGCCCCAGCATTTT. Translated, it gives CSADGTGSDQPQHF.

A word on this clonotype: This may arise from a read error, as a much more abundant clone is one base away. This sequence joins TRBV7-3 and TRBJ2-1, with D uncertain. The CDR3 spans 12 residues. V dropped 2 bases and J dropped 5 bases, with 4 bases sitting between them. Germline values: CDR1 SGHTA, CDR2 FQGTGA. The CDR3 spells CASSLDDNEQFF. DNA for the CDR3: TGTGCCAGCAGCTTAGACGACAATGAGCAGTTCTTC.

A few counts support this clonotype. V gene TRBV6-5 combines with J gene TRBJ2-7; perhaps TRBD2 as D (6 bases). This CDR3 contains 15 residues. Germline V gene sequence: CDR1 MNHEY, CDR2 SVGAGI. Trimming took 5 bases from V and 1 from J, leaving 15 bases between them. CDR3 loop: CASSGGGITSYEQYF. The CDR3 DNA reads TGTGCCAGCAGTGGAGGAGGGATAACGTCCTACGAGCAGTACTTC.

The sample holds a few counts of this clonotype. The gene calls are TRBV9 and TRBJ2-7; either TRBD1 or TRBD2 may supply D (5 bases each). Germline CDR1 reads SGDLS; CDR2 reads YYNGEE. The CDR3 is made up of 15 amino acids. Trimming pared 2 bases from V and 2 bases from J, leaving 14 bases between. This CDR3 is CASSVGGETAYEQYF. The CDR3 nucleotides read TGTGCCAGCAGCGTTGGAGGTGAGACAGCCTACGAGCAGTACTTC.

The sample holds a few counts of this clonotype. The chain employs TRBV5-1 and TRBJ1-1, with a weak D call TRBD1 (5 bases). V was cut by 2 bases and J by 1 base, with 9 bases left in between. Per the germline V gene, CDR1 is SGHRS and CDR2 is YFSETQ. The CDR3 is 14 residues long. CDR3 amino acids: CASSLLGENTEAFF. CDR3 bases: TGCGCCAGCAGCTTACTGGGGGAGAACACTGAAGCTTTCTTT.

There are a few counts of this clonotype. The gene calls are TRBV18 and TRBJ2-3; 11 bases are a match to TRBD2. This CDR3 is 18 amino acids long. V trimming: 2 bases; J trimming: 0 bases; junction bases outside the gene matches: 7. Germline assignment: CDR1 KGHSH and CDR2 LQKENI. The CDR3: CASSPFLAGGLSTDTQYF. The CDR3 coding sequence is TGTGCCAGCTCACCATTTCTAGCGGGAGGCCTAAGCACAGATACGCAGTATTTT.

In this sample, this clonotype turned up many times. The rearrangement links TRBV30 to TRBJ2-3, with D maybe TRBD2 (6 bases). There are 14 residues in the CDR3. Between the trimmed V and J ends, which lost 0 bases and 0 bases, there was a span of 7 bases. The germline V gene encodes CDR1 GTSNPN and CDR2 SVGIG (reference sequence). The CDR3 here is CAWSVLASTDTQYF. CDR3 in DNA: TGTGCCTGGAGTGTACTAGCTAGCACAGATACGCAGTATTTT.

This chain uses TRBV2 with TRBJ2-1; the match to TRBD2 covers 14 bases. Looked up from germline, CDR1 is SNHLY and CDR2 is FYNNEI. After removal of 8 bases from V and 7 bases from J, the junction contained 7 bases not matched to a gene. The CDR3 sequence is 15 residues long. CDR3 region: CASERLAGGINEQFF. CDR3 in DNA: TGTGCCAGCGAAAGACTAGCGGGAGGGATTAATGAGCAGTTCTTC.

This chain joins TRBV7-9 and TRBJ2-2; the D is unclear. The CDR3 loop spans 14 amino acids. The ends were cut back, 4 bases at V and 2 bases at J, with 8 bases in the middle. Germline CDR1 reads SEHNR; CDR2 reads FQNEAQ (reference sequence). The CDR3 loop is CASSSSENTGELFF. As DNA, the CDR3 is TGTGCCAGCAGCTCTTCGGAAAACACCGGGGAGCTGTTTTTT.

There are a few counts of this clonotype. The chain has TRBV5-1 and TRBJ1-1; D unresolved. The CDR3 totals 13 residues. V lost 2 bases and J lost 7, with 12 bases in between. Germline values: CDR1 SGHRS, CDR2 YFSETQ. The CDR3 reads CASSFPAYGEAFF. In DNA form, the CDR3 reads TGCGCCAGCAGCTTTCCGGCTTACGGTGAAGCTTTCTTT. The full variable domain, in which reference TRBV5-1 and TRBJ1-1 provide the parts outside the CDR3, is KAGVTQTPRYLIKTRGQQVTLSCSPISGHRSVSWYQQTPGQGLQFLFEYFSETQRNKGNFPGRFSGRQFSNSRSEMNVSTLELGDSALYLCASSFPAYGEAFFGQGTRLTVV.

J is TRBJ1-1 and V is TRBV20-1; D gene unclear. The CDR3 spans 11 residues. In germline, CDR1 is DFQATT, CDR2 SNEGSKA (reference sequence). Trimming left V 1 base short and J 0 bases short, with 0 bases between. In DNA form, the CDR3 reads TGCAGTGCTAGAGTGAACACTGAAGCTTTCTTT. Translation gives CSARVNTEAFF.

In its sample, this clonotype was seen a few times. This chain connects TRBV7-3 to TRBJ2-3; 10 bases align to TRBD2. The CDR3 length is 15 residues. V shed 5 bases and J 9 bases; nucleotides not matched to a gene: 11. Germline V gene data show CDR1 as SGHTA and CDR2 as FQGTGA. In DNA, the CDR3 is TGTGCCAGCAGCGTAATTAGCGGGGGGACAGTCACGCAGTATTTT. Residues: CASSVISGGTVTQYF.

Only a few counts were recorded for this clonotype. V is TRBV19 and J is TRBJ1-2; 10 nucleotides agree with TRBD1. V lost 5 bases to trimming and J lost 4 bases; unmatched junction nucleotides: 10. CDR1 and CDR2 (germline): LNHDA, SQIVND (reference sequence). The length of the CDR3 is 16 residues. This CDR3 reads CASSDLGTGAVYGYTF. The CDR3 DNA is TGTGCCAGTAGTGACCTCGGGACAGGGGCCGTCTATGGCTACACCTTC.

The table lists this clonotype with a few counts. The chain joins TRBV7-6 to TRBJ1-3, with unresolved D. The V end lost 4 bases, the J end lost 0 bases, and 10 bases lay between the germline ends. Germline lookup yields CDR1 SGHVS and CDR2 FNYEAQ. CDR3 length: 15 residues. The CDR3 protein is CASSSTVSSGNTIYF. The CDR3 coding sequence is TGTGCCAGCAGCTCGACTGTGAGCTCTGGAAACACCATATATTTT. Looking up the rest from reference TRBV7-6 and TRBJ1-3 gives the full variable domain: GAGVSQSPRYKVTKRGQDVALRCDPISGHVSLYWYRQALGQGPEFLTYFNYEAQQDKSGLPNDRFSAERPEGSISTLTIQRTEQRDSAMYRCASSSTVSSGNTIYFGEGSWLTVV.